The T cell receptor (beta chain) described here comes from a study of control samples from healthy donors and cancer patients. Data came from immunoSEQ multiplex PCR; TCRdb stores just in-frame clones and leaves some out. This table holds more than 95,000 clones, about 89% found once. CDR3 length: 14 residues. In germline, CDR1 is MNHEY, CDR2 SVGAGI. Trimming at V came to 5 bases and at J to 8 bases, leaving 10 bases not matched to a gene. The TCR was taken from a man in his fifties or sixties with lung cancer. The sequencing sample was made of PBMCs. The J gene is TRBJ1-2, the V gene TRBV6-5; 8 bases are a match to TRBD1. The CDR3 DNA sequence: TGTGCCAGCAGTATCTCTAGACAGGGGACAGGCTACACCTTC. Translation: CASSISRQGTGYTF.